The sequence of this TCR beta chain was determined in a study of cytomegalovirus exposure and HLA in healthy donors. Data came from immunoSEQ multiplex PCR; TCRdb stores just in-frame clones and leaves some out. The sample lists approximately 200,000 clones, around four fifths occurring once. A note on this clone: The target antigen is unknown.

The ends were cut back, 3 bases at V and 5 bases at J, with 11 bases in the middle. CDR1 is SGHDT and CDR2 is YYEEEE in the germline V gene. The CDR3 has 14 amino acids. The donors were in the approximately 110-subject validation cohort; that cohort was separate from the approximately 730-subject first cohort. Findings of the study overall: The authors listed 180 or so TCR beta chains as cytomegalovirus-associated. Per published reports, the classifier diagnosed cytomegalovirus status with high specificity and sensitivity. The tendency of first-cohort TCR clusters to co-occur in the 130 or so validation repertoires was identified by a subsequent analysis.

The sequencing sample was made of PBMCs. V is TRBV5-6 and J is TRBJ1-4; possibly TRBD1 for D (6 bases). This clonotype was sampled from a man aged 18 to 30 in good health and CMV-seropositive. The CDR3 spells CASSWGQRNEKLFF. The CDR3 DNA follows: TGTGCCAGCAGCTGGGGACAAAGAAATGAAAAACTGTTTTTT.